The present entry profiles one T cell receptor (beta chain) with its context. Its antigen is not identified. This entry comes from a study of shared clonotypes between healthy human individuals. Study-wide points: The diversity represented, both genetic and in exposure history, was limited by few donors.

Germline-derived CDR1 and CDR2 are MNHNS and SASEGT. The CDR3 is 15 amino acids. V was pared by 8 bases and J by 1 base, with 15 bases between. TCRdb's copy holds only in-frame clones and misses some; the assay was immunoSEQ multiplex PCR. The sample includes approximately 100,000 clones, roughly 70% seen only once; the top ten take roughly 24%. Donors, without exception, were Caucasian adults residing in Nashville, Tennessee. The receptor's source is a young woman in good health. Sequencing was done on a sample of memory CD8+ T cells sorted from blood. The subset: CD45RO+ cells pooled with CCR7-negative TemRA cells. This chain uses TRBV6-1 with TRBJ2-1; D perhaps matches TRBD2 (6 bases). In nucleotides, the CDR3 is TGTGCCAGCTCCATAGCGGAAGAATCCTACAATGAGCAGTTCTTC. It yields the protein CASSIAEESYNEQFF.